This T cell receptor beta chain derives from a study of Ad26.COV2.S vaccination and SARS-CoV-2 variants. Points from the study as a whole: Vaccine recipients showed a spike-specific TCR breadth that was higher than in placebo recipients.

Data came from immunoSEQ multiplex PCR; TCRdb stores just in-frame clones and leaves some out. This sample has about 350,000 clones; approximately 90% occur once, and the top ten carry roughly 5%. V was pared by 0 bases and J by 0 bases, with 8 bases between. Germline V gene sequence: CDR1 SGHRS, CDR2 YFSETQ. The length of the CDR3 is 15 residues. Only one count was recorded for this clone. Its antigen is unidentified. In the same sample, other DNA sequences code for this CDR3. Treatment specified: about 20 received Ad26.COV2.S at low or high dose, single or two shots; about 5 received placebo; per-sample allocation not given. On day 63 after the first injection, vaccine and placebo recipients gave samples.

The source material was peripheral blood, sampled in a trial of Ad26.COV2.S vaccine versus placebo. The clonotype originates from a person between 18 and 65 years old who received the Ad26.COV2.S COVID-19 vaccine or a placebo. This chain uses TRBV5-1 with TRBJ2-3; D remains unclear. The CDR3 sequence is CASSLGAGSTDTQYF. CDR3 nucleotide sequence: TGCGCCAGCAGCTTGGGGGCAGGTAGCACAGATACGCAGTATTTT.